One sample yielded the 2 T cell receptor beta chains listed below, sequenced in a study of blood T cell repertoires in COVID-19. The method was immunoSEQ multiplex PCR; TCRdb's version includes in-frame clones alone and lacks a portion of them. In the table there are 430,000 or so clones, around 90% of which are singletons. Sample: peripheral blood. The source is a man between 18 and 29 years old with COVID-19, enrolled during active disease.

The chain combines TRBV25-1 with TRBJ2-5; TRBD1 aligns across 8 bases. J was trimmed by 3 bases and V by 6 bases; bases with no gene match: 0. Germline V gene sequence: CDR1 MGHDK, CDR2 SYGVNS. This CDR3 is built from 12 residues. CDR3 DNA sequence: TGTGCCAGCAGGACAGGGGAAGAGACCCAGTACTTC. Encoded protein: CASRTGEETQYF.

The chain is built from TRBV4-1 and TRBJ2-2, with TRBD2 as a possible D gene (5 bases). CDR1 is MGHRA and CDR2 is YSYEKL in the germline V gene. The V end was cut by 5 bases, the J end by 3 bases, with 13 bases between. CDR3 size: 15 residues. The CDR3 sequence is CASSVTGSDTGELFF. CDR3 bases: TGCGCCAGCAGCGTCACGGGGTCGGACACCGGGGAGCTGTTTTTT.